This TCR beta chain was observed in a study of T cell responses to AZD1222 COVID-19 vaccine. Trimming took 5 bases from V and 3 from J; bases not matched to a gene: 11. The CDR3 has 16 amino acids. Per germline, CDR1 SGHTA and CDR2 FQGNSA. Concerning this clone itself: Its antigen is not known.

TCRdb keeps only in-frame clones here, not all; method: immunoSEQ multiplex PCR. The sample has tens of thousands of clones, about nine tenths seen once; the top ten hold about 2.2%. General study points: Researchers took repertoire samples only after the peak T cell response had come. The donors showed a predominance of white British ancestry and of females, with possible underestimation of clonal diversity.

This chain connects TRBV7-2 to TRBJ2-7; 9 positions agree with TRBD1. This receptor was obtained from an adult in good health. Sequenced here: peripheral blood, sampled on day 0 of AZD1222 vaccination. The CDR3 DNA is TGTGCCAGCAGCCCACTGATTGGGACAGGGTACTACGAGCAGTACTTC. It translates to CASSPLIGTGYYEQYF.